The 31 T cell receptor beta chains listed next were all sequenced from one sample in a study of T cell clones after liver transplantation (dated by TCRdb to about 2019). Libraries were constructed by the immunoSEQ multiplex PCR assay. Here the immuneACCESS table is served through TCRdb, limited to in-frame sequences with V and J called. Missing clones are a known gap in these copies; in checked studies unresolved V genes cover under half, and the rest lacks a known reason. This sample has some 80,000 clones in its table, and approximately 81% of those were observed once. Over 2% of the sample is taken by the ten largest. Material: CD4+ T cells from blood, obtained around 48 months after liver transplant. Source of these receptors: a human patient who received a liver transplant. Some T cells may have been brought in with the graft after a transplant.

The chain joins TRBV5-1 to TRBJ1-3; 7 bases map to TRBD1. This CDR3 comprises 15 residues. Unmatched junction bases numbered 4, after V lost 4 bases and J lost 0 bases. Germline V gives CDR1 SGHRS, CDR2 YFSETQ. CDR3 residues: CASSRDSGSGNTIYF. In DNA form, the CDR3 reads TGCGCCAGCAGCCGGGACAGTGGCTCTGGAAACACCATATATTTT.

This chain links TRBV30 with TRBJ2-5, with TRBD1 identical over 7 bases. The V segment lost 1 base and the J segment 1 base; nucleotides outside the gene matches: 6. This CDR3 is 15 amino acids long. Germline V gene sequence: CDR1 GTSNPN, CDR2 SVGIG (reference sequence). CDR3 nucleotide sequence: TGTGCCTGGAGTGAAAGGGGGCGTAGCCAAGAGACCCAGTACTTC. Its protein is CAWSERGRSQETQYF.

The CDR3 region has the DNA TGCAGCGTTACAGGGGCCGGGAACACTGAAGCTTTCTTT. Amino acids: CSVTGAGNTEAFF. V gene TRBV29-1 combines with J gene TRBJ1-1; TRBD1 matches at 7 bases. CDR1 and CDR2 from the germline V gene are SQVTM and ANQGSEA. There are 13 residues in the CDR3. The trim removed 5 bases at V and 1 base at J, leaving 4 bases unmatched.

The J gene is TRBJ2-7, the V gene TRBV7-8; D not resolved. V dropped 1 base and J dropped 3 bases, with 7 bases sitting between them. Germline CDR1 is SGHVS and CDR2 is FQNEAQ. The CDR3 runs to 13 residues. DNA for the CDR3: TGTGCCAGCAGCTTAGGGGCGTTCTACGAGCAGTACTTC. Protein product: CASSLGAFYEQYF.

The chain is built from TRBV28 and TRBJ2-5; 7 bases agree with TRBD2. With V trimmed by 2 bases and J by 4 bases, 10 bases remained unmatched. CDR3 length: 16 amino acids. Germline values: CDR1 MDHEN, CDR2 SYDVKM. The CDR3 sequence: CASSLPSTGGRETQYF. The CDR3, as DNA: TGTGCCAGCAGTTTACCCAGCACCGGGGGGAGAGAGACCCAGTACTTC.

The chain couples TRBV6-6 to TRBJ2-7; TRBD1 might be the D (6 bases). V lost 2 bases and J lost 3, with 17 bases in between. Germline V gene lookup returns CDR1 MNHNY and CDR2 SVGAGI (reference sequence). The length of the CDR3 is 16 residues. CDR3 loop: CASSYTAQGLHYEQYF. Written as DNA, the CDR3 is TGTGCCAGCAGTTACACAGCACAGGGCCTCCACTACGAGCAGTACTTC.

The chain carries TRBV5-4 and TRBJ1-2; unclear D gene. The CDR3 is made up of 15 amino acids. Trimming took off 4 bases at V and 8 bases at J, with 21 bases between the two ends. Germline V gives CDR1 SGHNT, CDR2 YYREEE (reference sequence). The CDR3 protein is CASSPSSGATEGYTF. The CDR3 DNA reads TGTGCCAGCAGCCCCAGTTCGGGAGCCACCGAAGGCTACACCTTC.

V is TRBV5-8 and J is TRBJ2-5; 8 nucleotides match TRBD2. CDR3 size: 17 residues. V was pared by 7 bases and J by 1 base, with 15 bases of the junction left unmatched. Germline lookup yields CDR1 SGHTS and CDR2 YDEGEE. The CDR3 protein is CASEAFGLAGFQETQYF. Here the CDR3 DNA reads TGTGCCAGCGAGGCGTTCGGCCTAGCGGGTTTCCAAGAGACCCAGTACTTC.

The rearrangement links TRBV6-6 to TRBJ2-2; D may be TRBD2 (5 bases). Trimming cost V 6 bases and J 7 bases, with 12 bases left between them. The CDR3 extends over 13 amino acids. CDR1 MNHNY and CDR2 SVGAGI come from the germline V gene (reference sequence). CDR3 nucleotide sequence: TGTGCCAGCAGCAATACTCGGGACGGGGAGCTGTTTTTT. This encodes CASSNTRDGELFF.

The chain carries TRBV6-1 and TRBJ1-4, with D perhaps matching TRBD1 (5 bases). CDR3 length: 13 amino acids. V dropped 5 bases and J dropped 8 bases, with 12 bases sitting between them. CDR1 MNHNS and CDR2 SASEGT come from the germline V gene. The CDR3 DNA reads TGTGCCAGCAGTTCAGGGTCAAAGGAAAAACTGTTTTTT. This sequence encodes CASSSGSKEKLFF.

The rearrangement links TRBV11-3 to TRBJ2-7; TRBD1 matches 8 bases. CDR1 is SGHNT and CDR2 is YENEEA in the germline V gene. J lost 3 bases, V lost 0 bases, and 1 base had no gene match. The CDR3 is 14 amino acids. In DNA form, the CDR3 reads TGTGCCAGCAGCTTAGATGGACAGGGCTACGAGCAGTACTTC. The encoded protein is CASSLDGQGYEQYF. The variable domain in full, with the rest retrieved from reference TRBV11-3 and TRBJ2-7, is EAGVVQSPRYKIIEKKQPVAFWCNPISGHNTLYWYLQNLGQGPELLIRYENEEAVDDSQLPKDRFSAERLKGVDSTLKIQPAELGDSAVYLCASSLDGQGYEQYFGPGTRLTVT.

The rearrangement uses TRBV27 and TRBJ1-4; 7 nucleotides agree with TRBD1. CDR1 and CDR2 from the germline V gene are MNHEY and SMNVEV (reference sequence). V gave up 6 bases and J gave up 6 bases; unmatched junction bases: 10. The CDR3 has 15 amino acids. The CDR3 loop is CASSPPGTADEKLFF. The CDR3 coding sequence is TGTGCCAGCAGCCCGCCCGGGACAGCGGATGAAAAACTGTTTTTT.

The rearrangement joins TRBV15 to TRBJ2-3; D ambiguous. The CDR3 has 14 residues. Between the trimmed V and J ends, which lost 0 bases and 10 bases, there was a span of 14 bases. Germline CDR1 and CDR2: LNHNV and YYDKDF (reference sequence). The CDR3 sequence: CATSRDRAANAQYF. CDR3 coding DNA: TGTGCCACCAGCAGAGATCGGGCCGCCAATGCGCAGTATTTT.

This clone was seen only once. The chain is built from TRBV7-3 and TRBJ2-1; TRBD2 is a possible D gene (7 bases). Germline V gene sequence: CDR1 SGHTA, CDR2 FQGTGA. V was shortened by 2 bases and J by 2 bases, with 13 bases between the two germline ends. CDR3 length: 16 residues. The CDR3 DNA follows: TGTGCCAGCAGCTTAGCCCGGGGGGCCGCCTACAATGAGCAGTTCTTC. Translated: CASSLARGAAYNEQFF.

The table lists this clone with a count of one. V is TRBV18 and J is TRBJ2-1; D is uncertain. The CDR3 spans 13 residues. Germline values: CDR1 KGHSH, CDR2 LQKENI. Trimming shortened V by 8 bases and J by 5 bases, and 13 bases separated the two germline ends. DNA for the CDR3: TGTGCCAGCCACGTAACTCGGGACAATGAGCAGTTCTTC. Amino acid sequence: CASHVTRDNEQFF.

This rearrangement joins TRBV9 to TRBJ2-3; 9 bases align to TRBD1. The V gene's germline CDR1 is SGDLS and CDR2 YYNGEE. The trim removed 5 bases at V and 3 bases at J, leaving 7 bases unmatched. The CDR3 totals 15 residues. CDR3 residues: CASSRGTGPTDTQYF. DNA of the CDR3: TGTGCCAGCAGTCGCGGGACAGGGCCGACAGATACGCAGTATTTT.

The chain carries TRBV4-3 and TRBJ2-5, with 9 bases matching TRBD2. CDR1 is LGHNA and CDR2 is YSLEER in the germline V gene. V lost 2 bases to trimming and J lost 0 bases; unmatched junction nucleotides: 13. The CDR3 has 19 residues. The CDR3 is CASSQLPLASGGYQETQYF. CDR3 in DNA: TGCGCCAGCAGCCAACTCCCCCTTGCGAGCGGGGGGTACCAAGAGACCCAGTACTTC.

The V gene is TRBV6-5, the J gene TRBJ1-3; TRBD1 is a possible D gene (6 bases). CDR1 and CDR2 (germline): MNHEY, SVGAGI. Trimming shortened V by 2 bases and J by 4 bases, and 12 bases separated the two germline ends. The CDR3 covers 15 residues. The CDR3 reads CASSYDGQLGNTIYF. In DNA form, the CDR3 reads TGTGCCAGCAGTTACGACGGACAGCTAGGAAACACCATATATTTT.

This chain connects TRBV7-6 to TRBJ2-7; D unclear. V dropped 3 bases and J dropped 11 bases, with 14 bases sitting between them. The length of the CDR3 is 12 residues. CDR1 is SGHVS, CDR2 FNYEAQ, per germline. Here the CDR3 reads CASSFSTPGEYF. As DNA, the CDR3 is TGTGCCAGCAGCTTTTCGACCCCTGGGGAGTACTTC.

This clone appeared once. The CDR3 loop is CASSLNSKQYF. DNA for the CDR3: TGTGCCAGCAGCTTAAACTCTAAACAGTACTTC. V and J are TRBV11-2 and TRBJ2-7; no clear D gene. CDR1 and CDR2 from the germline V gene are SGHAT and FQNNGV. The CDR3 sequence is 11 residues long. Trimming cost V 2 bases and J 10 bases, with 9 bases left between them.

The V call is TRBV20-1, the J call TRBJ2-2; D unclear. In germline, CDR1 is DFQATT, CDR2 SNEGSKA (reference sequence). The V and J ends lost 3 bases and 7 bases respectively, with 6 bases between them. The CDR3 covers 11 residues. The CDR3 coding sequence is TGCAGTGCTAGGACCGGCGGGGAGCTGTTTTTT. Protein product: CSARTGGELFF.

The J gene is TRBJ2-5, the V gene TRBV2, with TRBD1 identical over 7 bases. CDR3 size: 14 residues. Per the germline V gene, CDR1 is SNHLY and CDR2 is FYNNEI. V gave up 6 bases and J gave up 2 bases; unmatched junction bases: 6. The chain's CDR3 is CASSRDRQQETQYF. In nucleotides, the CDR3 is TGTGCCAGCAGCCGGGACAGACAACAAGAGACCCAGTACTTC.

In nucleotides, the CDR3 is TGTGCCAGCAGCGTAGGACCCTCTGGAAACACCATATATTTT. Translation: CASSVGPSGNTIYF. The rearrangement uses TRBV9 and TRBJ1-3; D call uncertain. CDR1 and CDR2 (germline): SGDLS, YYNGEE. This CDR3 has 14 residues. V lost 0 bases, J lost 0 bases, and 4 bases lay in between.

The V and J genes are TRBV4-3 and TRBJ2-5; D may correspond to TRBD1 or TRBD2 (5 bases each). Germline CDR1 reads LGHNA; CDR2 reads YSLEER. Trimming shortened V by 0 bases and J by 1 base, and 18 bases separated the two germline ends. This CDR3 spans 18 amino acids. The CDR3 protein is CASSQDVSSRGLQETQYF. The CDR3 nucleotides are TGCGCCAGCAGCCAAGATGTGAGCTCGAGGGGCCTCCAAGAGACCCAGTACTTC.

CDR3 DNA: TGTGCCAGCAGCCCAAGAATGGGACAGGGGGGTTTGGGCACCGGGGAGCTGTTTTTT. This gives the protein CASSPRMGQGGLGTGELFF. This chain connects TRBV7-9 to TRBJ2-2, with TRBD1 identical over 11 bases. Germline trimming cut 5 bases from V and 4 bases from J; bases unmatched to any gene: 15. The CDR3 loop spans 19 amino acids. Germline V gene sequence: CDR1 SEHNR, CDR2 FQNEAQ (reference sequence).

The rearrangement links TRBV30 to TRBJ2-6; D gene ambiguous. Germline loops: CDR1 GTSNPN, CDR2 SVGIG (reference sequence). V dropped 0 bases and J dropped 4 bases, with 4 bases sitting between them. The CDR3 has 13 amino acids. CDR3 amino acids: CAWSVGGANVLTF. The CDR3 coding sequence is TGTGCCTGGAGTGTAGGCGGGGCCAACGTCCTGACTTTC. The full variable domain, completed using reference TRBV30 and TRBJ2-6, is SQTIHQWPATLVQPVGSPLSLECTVEGTSNPNLYWYRQAAGRGLQLLFYSVGIGQISSEVPQNLSASRPQDRQFILSSKKLLLSDSGFYLCAWSVGGANVLTFGAGSRLTVL.

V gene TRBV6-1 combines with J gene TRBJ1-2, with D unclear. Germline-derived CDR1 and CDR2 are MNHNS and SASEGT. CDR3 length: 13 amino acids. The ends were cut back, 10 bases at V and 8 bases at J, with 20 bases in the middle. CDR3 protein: CATAPEFARGYTF. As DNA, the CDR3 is TGTGCCACCGCCCCCGAATTCGCGCGGGGCTACACCTTC.

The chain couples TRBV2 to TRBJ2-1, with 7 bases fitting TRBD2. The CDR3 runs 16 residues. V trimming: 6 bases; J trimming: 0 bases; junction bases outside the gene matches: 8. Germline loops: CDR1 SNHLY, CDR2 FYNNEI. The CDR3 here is CASRMLAGSSYNEQFF. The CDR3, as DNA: TGTGCCAGCAGGATGTTAGCGGGTAGCTCCTACAATGAGCAGTTCTTC.

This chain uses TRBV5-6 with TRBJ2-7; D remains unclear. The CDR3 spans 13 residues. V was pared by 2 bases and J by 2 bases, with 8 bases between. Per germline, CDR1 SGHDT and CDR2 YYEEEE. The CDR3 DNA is TGTGCCAGCAGCTTTACCAGCACCTACGAGCAGTACTTC. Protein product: CASSFTSTYEQYF.

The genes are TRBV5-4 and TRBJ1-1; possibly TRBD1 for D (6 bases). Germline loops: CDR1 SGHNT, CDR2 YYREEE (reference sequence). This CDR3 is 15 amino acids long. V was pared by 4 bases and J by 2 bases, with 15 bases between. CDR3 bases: TGTGCCAGCAGCGGGCCGAGGACAGCAAACACTGAAGCTTTCTTT. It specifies CASSGPRTANTEAFF.

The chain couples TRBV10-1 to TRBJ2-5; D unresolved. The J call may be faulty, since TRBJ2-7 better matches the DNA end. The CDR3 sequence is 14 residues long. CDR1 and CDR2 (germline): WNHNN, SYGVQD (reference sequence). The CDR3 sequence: CARGPGSSSYEQYF. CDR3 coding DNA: TGCGCCAGGGGTCCGGGTTCGAGCTCCTACGAGCAGTACTTC.